These 2 T cell receptor beta chains came from one sample sequenced in a study of CD4+ T cells in melanoma. The method was immunoSEQ multiplex PCR; TCRdb's version includes in-frame clones alone and lacks a portion of them. Of about 140,000 clones in the sample, 92% were seen once. All receptors come from a human donor with melanoma.

The CDR3 region is CASSRTGGEETQYF. Here the CDR3 DNA reads TGTGCCAGCAGCCGTACAGGGGGCGAAGAGACCCAGTACTTC. The chain uses TRBV7-3 and TRBJ2-5; TRBD1 agrees at 9 bases. Germline V gives CDR1 SGHTA, CDR2 FQGTGA. There are 14 residues in the CDR3. V gave up 5 bases and J gave up 3 bases; unmatched junction bases: 4.

The CDR3 DNA reads TGCGCCAGCAGCGTACGGGACAGGGAAAACAATGAGCAGTTCTTC. This encodes CASSVRDRENNEQFF. The rearrangement joins TRBV5-1 to TRBJ2-1; 9 nucleotides align to TRBD1. CDR1 is SGHRS, CDR2 YFSETQ, per germline. V dropped 4 bases and J dropped 5; count of bases not matched to a gene: 7. This CDR3 contains 15 residues.